Below are 32 T cell receptor beta chains sequenced from a single sample in a study of blood T cell repertoires in COVID-19. Data came from immunoSEQ multiplex PCR; TCRdb stores just in-frame clones and leaves some out. The table shows 60,000 to 70,000 clones, with about 81% occurring only once. Sequenced: peripheral blood. These TCRs come from an elderly man with acute or convalescent COVID-19.

This chain connects TRBV4-2 to TRBJ1-1, with D tentatively TRBD1 (6 bases). V lost 1 base and J lost 1, with 10 bases in between. This CDR3 spans 15 amino acids. Germline loops: CDR1 LGHNA, CDR2 YNFKEQ. The CDR3 coding sequence is TGTGCCAGCAGCCAAGGGTCAGGGGCGAACACTGAAGCTTTCTTT. Residues: CASSQGSGANTEAFF.

This clone appeared once. The chain links TRBV11-2 to TRBJ2-7, with D tentatively TRBD2 (6 bases). V lost 2 bases and J 0 bases, leaving 11 bases between the germline ends. The CDR3 length is 15 residues. Germline lookup yields CDR1 SGHAT and CDR2 FQNNGV. CDR3 loop: CASSLSAGSSYEQYF. The CDR3 nucleotides read TGTGCCAGCAGCTTATCAGCGGGCTCCTCCTACGAGCAGTACTTC.

The table lists this clone with a few counts. The chain uses TRBV27 and TRBJ2-7; D is possibly TRBD1 (5 bases). Trimming shortened V by 5 bases and J by 5 bases, and 13 bases separated the two germline ends. The CDR3 contains 13 residues. The germline V gene encodes CDR1 MNHEY and CDR2 SMNVEV (reference sequence). The CDR3 sequence: CASSPRVGDEQYF. DNA for the CDR3: TGTGCCAGCAGTCCTCGGGTAGGGGACGAGCAGTACTTC.

The rearrangement uses TRBV7-2 and TRBJ2-5; TRBD1 aligns across 11 bases. V lost 0 bases, J lost 5 bases, and 8 bases stayed unmatched. Germline CDR1 SGHTA, CDR2 FQGNSA. This CDR3 region has 17 residues. This chain's CDR3 is CASSLAGTGGYGETQYF. CDR3 sequence (DNA): TGTGCCAGCAGCTTAGCCGGGACAGGGGGGTACGGGGAGACCCAGTACTTC.

The chain uses TRBV5-1 and TRBJ2-7, with TRBD2 matching 10 bases. The CDR3 sequence is 14 residues long. The germline gives CDR1 SGHRS, CDR2 YFSETQ. With V trimmed by 1 base and J by 5 bases, 3 bases remained unmatched. In nucleotides, the CDR3 is TGCGCCAGCAGCTTGTCCAGCGGGAGGGACGAGCAGTACTTC. This encodes CASSLSSGRDEQYF.

The chain employs TRBV6-5 and TRBJ2-7; perhaps TRBD1 as D (6 bases). Per the germline V gene, CDR1 is MNHEY and CDR2 is SVGAGI. The CDR3 is 14 residues long. V was cut by 6 bases and J by 4 bases, with 16 bases left in between. CDR3 nucleotides: TGTGCCAGCAGCCCCACGAGAGACAGGTACGAGCAGTACTTC. Amino acids: CASSPTRDRYEQYF.

The chain recombines TRBV6-2 or TRBV6-3 with TRBJ1-2; no firm D call. V was shortened by 0 bases and J by 5 bases, with 10 bases between the two germline ends. Germline CDR1 and CDR2: MNHEY and SVGEGT. The CDR3 is 14 residues long. The CDR3 DNA reads TGTGCCAGCAGTTACTCGGGTGGCGGATATGGCTACACCTTC. It codes for CASSYSGGGYGYTF.

This clone was seen a few times. V is TRBV3-1 (or the pseudogene TRBV3-2) and J is TRBJ1-4, with 8 bases identical to TRBD1. J was trimmed by 7 bases and V by 5 bases; bases with no gene match: 6. CDR1 and CDR2 from the germline V gene are LGHDT and YNNKEL (reference sequence). The CDR3 runs to 14 residues. The CDR3 sequence: CASSWGGTGEKLFF. The DNA for the CDR3 is TGTGCCAGCAGCTGGGGGGGGACAGGTGAAAAACTGTTTTTT.

The V gene is TRBV28, the J gene TRBJ1-4; D ambiguous. The CDR3 has 14 residues. Germline V gene sequence: CDR1 MDHEN, CDR2 SYDVKM. The V and J ends lost 5 bases and 3 bases respectively, with 10 bases between them. The chain's CDR3 is CASSTGVSNEKLFF. The CDR3 nucleotides are TGTGCCAGCAGTACCGGGGTTTCTAATGAAAAACTGTTTTTT.

This chain uses TRBV7-3 with TRBJ2-1; D is perhaps TRBD2 (6 bases). The germline CDR1 and CDR2 sequences are SGHTA and FQGTGA. The CDR3 has 15 amino acids. The V and J ends lost 5 bases and 5 bases respectively, with 16 bases between them. The CDR3: CASSHPGVGHNEQFF. CDR3 in DNA: TGTGCCAGCAGCCATCCGGGGGTCGGGCACAATGAGCAGTTCTTC.

The chain employs TRBV11-1 and TRBJ2-5; no definite D call. Trimming removed 5 bases at V and 3 bases at J, with 10 bases between. CDR1 SGHAT and CDR2 FQDESV come from the germline V gene (reference sequence). The CDR3 is 13 amino acids. CDR3 region: CASSVDQKETQYF. CDR3 nucleotides: TGTGCCAGCAGCGTCGATCAGAAAGAGACCCAGTACTTC.

J is TRBJ1-6 and V is TRBV4-2; TRBD1 aligns across 9 bases. There are 15 residues in the CDR3. The germline V gene has CDR1 LGHNA and CDR2 YNFKEQ. Losses at the gene ends were 1 base for V and 10 bases for J; bases not matched to a gene: 5. The CDR3 nucleotides read TGTGCCAGCAGCCAAGGGGGACAGGGATACTCACCCCTCCACTTT. This gives the protein CASSQGGQGYSPLHF.

This clone was recorded only once. The chain carries TRBV7-2 and TRBJ1-3; 8 bases are shared with TRBD1. The CDR3 is made up of 15 amino acids. The germline CDR1 and CDR2 sequences are SGHTA and FQGNSA. V was pared by 6 bases and J by 8 bases, with 12 bases of the junction left unmatched. The CDR3 bases are TGTGCCAGCAGGTTTGCAGGGGGCGCCGAGGACACCATATATTTT. It encodes CASRFAGGAEDTIYF.

This chain uses TRBV19 with TRBJ1-1, with 7 bases aligning to TRBD1. The CDR3 is 15 residues long. Trimming cost V 3 bases and J 5 bases; bases outside gene matches: 9. In germline, CDR1 is LNHDA, CDR2 SQIVND (reference sequence). CDR3 sequence: CASSIVGTGETEAFF. The DNA for the CDR3 is TGTGCCAGTAGTATCGTAGGCACAGGGGAGACTGAAGCTTTCTTT.

This chain uses TRBV18 with TRBJ2-3; possible D gene TRBD2, 5 bases. The V gene's germline CDR1 is KGHSH and CDR2 LQKENI. Trimming removed 8 bases from V and 6 bases from J, with 15 bases in between. This CDR3 comprises 13 residues. This chain's CDR3 is CASLAPSRDTQYF. Written as DNA, the CDR3 is TGTGCCAGCCTAGCTCCGTCCAGGGATACGCAGTATTTT.

The V gene is TRBV18, the J gene TRBJ2-3; D remains ambiguous. Germline assignment: CDR1 KGHSH and CDR2 LQKENI. There are 13 residues in the CDR3. V was shortened by 3 bases and J by 6 bases, with 10 bases between the two germline ends. The CDR3 nucleotides are TGTGCCAGCTCACCCGGTAATAAGGATACGCAGTATTTT. It encodes CASSPGNKDTQYF.

The chain is built from TRBV6-5 and TRBJ1-5; 9 bases agree with TRBD1. The CDR3 extends over 15 amino acids. Germline lookup yields CDR1 MNHEY and CDR2 SVGAGI. Trimming removed 6 bases from V and 0 bases from J; junction bases left unmatched: 3. CDR3 nucleotide sequence: TGTGCCAGCAGCCGGGACAGGGATAGCAATCAGCCCCAGCATTTT. Protein sequence: CASSRDRDSNQPQHF.

For this clone: The same CDR3 is also encoded by other DNA sequences in this sample. The chain has TRBV7-2 and TRBJ2-3; D is unresolved. The CDR3 length is 12 residues. Trimming cost V 5 bases and J 0 bases, with 3 bases left between them. Germline V lookup: CDR1 SGHTA, CDR2 FQGNSA. This CDR3 reads CASSPSTDTQYF. For the CDR3, the DNA is TGTGCCAGCAGCCCAAGCACAGATACGCAGTATTTT.

V and J are TRBV9 and TRBJ2-7; 12 bases line up with TRBD2. The germline CDR1 and CDR2 sequences are SGDLS and YYNGEE. J was trimmed by 3 bases and V by 0 bases; bases with no gene match: 1. This CDR3 has 15 residues. CDR3: CASSVGLAGVYEQYF. For the CDR3, the DNA is TGTGCCAGCAGCGTAGGACTAGCGGGGGTCTACGAGCAGTACTTC.

The V call is TRBV4-3, the J call TRBJ1-4, with TRBD1 matching 7 bases. The CDR3 is made up of 14 amino acids. V lost 1 base and J lost 7; bases outside the gene matches: 3. The V gene's germline CDR1 is LGHNA and CDR2 YSLEER. The DNA of the CDR3 is TGCGCCAGCAGCCAAGGACAGGGTCGTGAAAAACTGTTTTTT. Its translation: CASSQGQGREKLFF.

The chain has TRBV4-3 and TRBJ2-7, with D tentatively TRBD1 (6 bases). V gave up 4 bases and J gave up 5 bases, with 12 bases separating them. The germline CDR1 and CDR2 sequences are LGHNA and YSLEER. This CDR3 region has 13 residues. The CDR3 reads CASSRGPINEQYF. The CDR3 nucleotides read TGCGCCAGCAGCCGGGGGCCAATAAACGAGCAGTACTTC.

The chain joins TRBV5-1 to TRBJ2-5; 9 nucleotides match TRBD2. The CDR3 is 15 residues long. In germline, CDR1 is SGHRS, CDR2 YFSETQ. Trimming at V came to 6 bases and at J to 2 bases, leaving 8 bases not matched to a gene. The chain's CDR3 is CASKRASGDQETQYF. The CDR3, as DNA: TGCGCCAGCAAACGGGCTAGCGGGGATCAAGAGACCCAGTACTTC. The full variable domain, completed using reference TRBV5-1 and TRBJ2-5, is KAGVTQTPRYLIKTRGQQVTLSCSPISGHRSVSWYQQTPGQGLQFLFEYFSETQRNKGNFPGRFSGRQFSNSRSEMNVSTLELGDSALYLCASKRASGDQETQYFGPGTRLLVL.

The genes are TRBV18 and TRBJ2-7; 10 bases map to TRBD1. This CDR3 has 13 residues. The germline V gene encodes CDR1 KGHSH and CDR2 LQKENI. Unmatched junction bases numbered 4, after V lost 6 bases and J lost 5 bases. In DNA, the CDR3 is TGTGCCAGCTCCCGGACAGGGGGAAACGAGCAGTACTTC. Protein: CASSRTGGNEQYF.

This clone was observed a few times. The rearrangement links TRBV7-9 to TRBJ2-3; weak D call: TRBD2 (6 bases). The CDR3 sequence is 16 residues long. Trimming removed 1 base from V and 2 bases from J, with 13 bases in between. CDR1 is SEHNR, CDR2 FQNEAQ, per germline (reference sequence). CDR3 nucleotide sequence: TGTGCCAGCAGCTTAGTAACGAGCGGGTTCACAGATACGCAGTATTTT. Translating it yields CASSLVTSGFTDTQYF.

V is TRBV5-4 and J is TRBJ2-1; 11 positions agree with TRBD2. The CDR3 extends over 16 amino acids. CDR1 is SGHNT and CDR2 is YYREEE in the germline V gene (reference sequence). The J segment lost 9 bases and the V segment lost 5 bases, leaving 13 bases of the junction unmatched. DNA for the CDR3: TGTGCCAGCAGTCAGGACCTAGCGGGGGGAGGGGGTGAGCAGTTCTTC. Translating it yields CASSQDLAGGGGEQFF.

The rearrangement links TRBV4-1 to TRBJ1-2, with TRBD1 identical over 10 bases. The CDR3 is made up of 19 amino acids. The J segment lost 0 bases and the V segment lost 3 bases, leaving 13 bases of the junction unmatched. Looked up from germline, CDR1 is MGHRA and CDR2 is YSYEKL. CDR3 DNA sequence: TGCGCCAGCAGCCACCTTACGGGACAGGGGTCATTTTCTAACTATGGCTACACCTTC. Amino acid sequence: CASSHLTGQGSFSNYGYTF.

The chain links TRBV2 to TRBJ2-1; TRBD2 matches at 9 bases. Germline loops: CDR1 SNHLY, CDR2 FYNNEI. Trimming cost V 4 bases and J 3 bases; bases outside gene matches: 7. The CDR3 extends over 16 amino acids. CDR3 in amino acids: CASSVASGAFYNEQFF. The CDR3 region has the DNA TGTGCCAGCAGTGTGGCTAGCGGGGCGTTCTACAATGAGCAGTTCTTC.

V usage is TRBV28 and J usage is TRBJ1-1; 9 nucleotides agree with TRBD1. Germline CDR1 is MDHEN and CDR2 is SYDVKM. V shed 6 bases, J shed 6 bases, and the junction held 11 bases outside the gene matches. CDR3 length equals 15 residues. DNA of the CDR3: TGTGCCAGCAGGCGTCCCGGGACAGGGACCCCTGAAGCTTTCTTT. The encoded protein is CASRRPGTGTPEAFF.

The V call is TRBV5-4, the J call TRBJ1-4; D is perhaps TRBD1 (6 bases). CDR1 is SGHNT, CDR2 YYREEE, per germline (reference sequence). CDR3 length: 15 amino acids. V was clipped by 0 bases and J by 8 bases, with 14 bases between them. CDR3 nucleotides: TGTGCCAGCAGCTTGGCGGGGGGCGCACGGGAAAAACTGTTTTTT. Amino acids: CASSLAGGAREKLFF.

V is TRBV5-4 and J is TRBJ2-7; 7 bases agree with TRBD2. Trimming cost V 2 bases and J 6 bases; bases outside gene matches: 8. The CDR3 extends over 14 amino acids. Germline V lookup: CDR1 SGHNT, CDR2 YYREEE (reference sequence). The CDR3: CASSLTYGGGEQYF. CDR3 DNA: TGTGCCAGCAGCTTAACTTACGGCGGGGGCGAGCAGTACTTC.

The chain has TRBV7-9 and TRBJ1-1; D not resolved. V lost 7 bases to trimming and J lost 3 bases, with 24 bases between them. The CDR3 sequence is 17 residues long. Germline CDR1 is SEHNR and CDR2 is FQNEAQ (reference sequence). Written as DNA, the CDR3 is TGTGCCAGCACCTCCGTTTGGTTTGGAGATTCTGACACTGAAGCTTTCTTT. As protein: CASTSVWFGDSDTEAFF.

This clone was detected once. CDR3 in amino acids: CASSQAGVGETQYF. The CDR3 region has the DNA TGTGCCAGCAGCCAAGCGGGAGTCGGAGAGACCCAGTACTTC. The V call is TRBV7-2, the J call TRBJ2-5; 8 nucleotides agree with TRBD2. CDR1 is SGHTA and CDR2 is FQGNSA in the germline V gene. Trimming removed 5 bases from V and 4 bases from J; junction bases left unmatched: 6. This CDR3 spans 14 amino acids.